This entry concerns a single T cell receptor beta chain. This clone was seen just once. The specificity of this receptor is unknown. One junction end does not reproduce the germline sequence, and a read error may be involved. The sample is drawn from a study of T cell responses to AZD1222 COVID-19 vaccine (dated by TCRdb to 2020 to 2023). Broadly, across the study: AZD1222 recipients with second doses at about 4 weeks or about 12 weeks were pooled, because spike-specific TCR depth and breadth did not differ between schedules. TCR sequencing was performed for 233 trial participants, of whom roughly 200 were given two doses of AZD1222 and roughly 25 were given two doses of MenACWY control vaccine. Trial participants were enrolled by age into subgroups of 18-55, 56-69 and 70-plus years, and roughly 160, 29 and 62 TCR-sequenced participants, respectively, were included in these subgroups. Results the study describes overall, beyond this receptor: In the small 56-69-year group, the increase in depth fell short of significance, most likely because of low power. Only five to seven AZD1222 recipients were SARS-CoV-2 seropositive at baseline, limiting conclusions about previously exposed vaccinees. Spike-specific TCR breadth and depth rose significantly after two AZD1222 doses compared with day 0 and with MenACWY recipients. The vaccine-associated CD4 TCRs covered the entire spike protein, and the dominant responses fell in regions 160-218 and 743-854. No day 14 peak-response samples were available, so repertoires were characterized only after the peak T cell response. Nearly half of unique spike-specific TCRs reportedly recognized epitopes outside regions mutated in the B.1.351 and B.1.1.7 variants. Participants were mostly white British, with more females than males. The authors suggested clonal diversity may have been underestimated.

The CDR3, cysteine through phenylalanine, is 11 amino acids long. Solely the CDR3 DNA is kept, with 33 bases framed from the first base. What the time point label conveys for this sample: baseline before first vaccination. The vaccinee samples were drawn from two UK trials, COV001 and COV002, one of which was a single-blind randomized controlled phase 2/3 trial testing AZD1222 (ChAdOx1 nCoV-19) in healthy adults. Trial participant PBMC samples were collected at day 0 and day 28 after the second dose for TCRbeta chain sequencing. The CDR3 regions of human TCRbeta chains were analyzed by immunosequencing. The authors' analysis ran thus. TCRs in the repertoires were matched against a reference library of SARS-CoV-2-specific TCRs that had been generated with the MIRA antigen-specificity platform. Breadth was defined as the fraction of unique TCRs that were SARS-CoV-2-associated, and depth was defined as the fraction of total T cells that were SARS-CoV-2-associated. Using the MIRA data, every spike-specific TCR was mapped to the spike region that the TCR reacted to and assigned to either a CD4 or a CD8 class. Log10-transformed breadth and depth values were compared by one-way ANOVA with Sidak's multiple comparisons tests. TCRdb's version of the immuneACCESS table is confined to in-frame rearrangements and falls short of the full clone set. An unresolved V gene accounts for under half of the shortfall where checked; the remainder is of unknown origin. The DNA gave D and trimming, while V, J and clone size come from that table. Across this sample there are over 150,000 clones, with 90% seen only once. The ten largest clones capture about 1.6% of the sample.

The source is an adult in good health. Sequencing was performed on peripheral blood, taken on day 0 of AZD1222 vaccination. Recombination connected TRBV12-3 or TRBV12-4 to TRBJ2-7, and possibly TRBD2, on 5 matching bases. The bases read TGTGCCAGCAGCCACAGCGGTAAGGGAATATTC. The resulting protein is CASSHSGKGIF.